Listed below are T cell receptor beta chains from one sample, sequenced in a study of cytomegalovirus exposure and HLA in healthy donors. Measured with immunoSEQ multiplex PCR; TCRdb has only the in-frame clones, and not every one. The sample shows some 190,000 clones, 76% of them seen only once. Source material: PBMCs. Receptors were obtained from a man between 18 and 35 years old in good health and CMV-seronegative. The CDR3 runs from the conserved cysteine through the conserved F or W. Fields, in order: CDR3 DNA, CDR3 protein, V gene, J gene, D gene, clone size, CDR3 length. The D gene is left open where the match is weak. Expanded clones get a size class; other rows say once, few or many, or leave the size out.

DNA: TGTGCCAGCGCGGGACGGACCTTCTATGGCTACACCTTC; CDR3: CASAGRTFYGYTF; V: TRBV6-5; J: TRBJ1-2; D: NA; size: NA; length: 13
DNA: TGTGCCAGCAGCCAAGACCCCCCGGGGTTCAGCTACGAGCAGTACTTC; CDR3: CASSQDPPGFSYEQYF; V: TRBV14; J: TRBJ2-7; D: NA; size: NA; length: 16
DNA: TGTTCCAGCAGCTTAGATCTTCGGACACTCGGATCTAACTATGGCTACACCTTC; CDR3: CSSSLDLRTLGSNYGYTF; V: TRBV7-9; J: TRBJ1-2; D: NA; size: NA; length: 18
DNA: TGTGCCAGTAGAGAACTAGCGGGAGGCTCCACAGATACGCAGTATTTT; CDR3: CASRELAGGSTDTQYF; V: TRBV19; J: TRBJ2-3; D: TRBD2; size: few; length: 16
DNA: TGTGCCAGTAGTTCCAGACAGGGTGACACTGAAGCTTTCTTT; CDR3: CASSSRQGDTEAFF; V: TRBV19; J: TRBJ1-1; D: TRBD1; size: NA; length: 14
DNA: TGTGCCAGCAGTTATTTCCCGGGACAGGGATATGAAAAACTGTTTTTT; CDR3: CASSYFPGQGYEKLFF; V: TRBV5-6; J: TRBJ1-4; D: TRBD1; size: NA; length: 16
DNA: TGTGCCACCAGCAAGAGCTCCTATAATTCACCCCTCCACTTT; CDR3: CATSKSSYNSPLHF; V: TRBV15; J: TRBJ1-6; D: NA; size: NA; length: 14
DNA: TGTGCCAGCTCACGGGACAGGAATCAGCCCCAGCATTTT; CDR3: CASSRDRNQPQHF; V: TRBV18; J: TRBJ1-5; D: TRBD1; size: NA; length: 13
DNA: TGTGCCAGCAGCTCCCACAGGGGGGCCTCTGGCACTGAAGCTTTCTTT; CDR3: CASSSHRGASGTEAFF; V: TRBV7-9; J: TRBJ1-1; D: TRBD1; size: once; length: 16
DNA: TGTGCCAGCAGTTTAAATAGGGGGCCCCCTAACATTCAGTACTTC; CDR3: CASSLNRGPPNIQYF; V: TRBV28; J: TRBJ2-4; D: TRBD1; size: NA; length: 15